Sequencing of this T cell receptor (beta chain) was carried out in a study of T cell responses to AZD1222 COVID-19 vaccine. Study information: Timing groups of about 4 and about 12 weeks for second doses were pooled. Study findings and constraints: An increase in Spike-specific TCR breadth and depth was observed after two AZD1222 doses.

Unmatched junction bases numbered 16, after V lost 8 bases and J lost 0 bases. This CDR3 contains 18 residues. Germline assignment: CDR1 PRHDT and CDR2 FYEKMQ (reference sequence). The data were produced by immunoSEQ multiplex PCR, yet TCRdb's version contains in-frame clones alone and is incomplete. The table shows some 150,000 clones, with about nine tenths occurring only once. This clone appeared a single time. Its specificity is unknown. The source of this sequence is an adult in good health. Source: peripheral blood, taken on day 0 of AZD1222 vaccination. The chain uses TRBV13 and TRBJ2-1; 7 bases map to TRBD1. CDR3 loop: CASSPNRGESGSYNEQFF. As DNA, the CDR3 is TGTGCCAGCTCCCCAAACAGGGGCGAATCGGGCTCCTACAATGAGCAGTTCTTC.